Presented here are 23 T cell receptor beta chains from one specimen sequenced in a study of cytomegalovirus exposure and HLA in healthy donors. PCR amplification relied on 60 Vbeta primers (plus 13 Jbeta primers). Here immunoSEQ multiplex PCR was the method, and the copy in TCRdb shows in-frame clones only, minus some. This sample has 150,000 to 200,000 clones, with under 85% found just once. Sequencing was performed on PBMCs. These TCRs come from a woman aged 25 to 39 in good health and CMV-seronegative.

The chain combines TRBV7-2 with TRBJ2-6, with D possibly being TRBD1 (6 bases). Germline CDR1 SGHTA, CDR2 FQGNSA. The length of the CDR3 is 16 residues. The germline V and J ends were trimmed by 1 base and 4 bases, with 11 bases remaining between them. The CDR3 coding sequence is TGTGCCAGCAGCTTAGTTGGGGGCTCCGGGGCCAACGTCCTGACTTTC. It specifies CASSLVGGSGANVLTF.

The chain recombines TRBV7-8 with TRBJ1-1; D is possibly TRBD1 (6 bases). This CDR3 region has 12 residues. Germline CDR1 is SGHVS and CDR2 is FQNEAQ. V dropped 5 bases and J dropped 8 bases, with 12 bases sitting between them. The CDR3 bases are TGTGCCAGCAGCCAACGACAGGAGGAAGCTTTCTTT. This gives the protein CASSQRQEEAFF.

V is TRBV2 and J is TRBJ2-2, with D hard to call. The CDR3 extends over 15 amino acids. V gave up 4 bases and J gave up 0 bases, with 9 bases separating them. Germline values: CDR1 SNHLY, CDR2 FYNNEI. The CDR3 is CASSVSTPNTGELFF. Written as DNA, the CDR3 is TGTGCCAGCAGTGTCTCGACACCGAACACCGGGGAGCTGTTTTTT.

As concerns this clone: Other DNA sequences from this sample encode an identical CDR3 as well. The rearrangement uses TRBV9 and TRBJ1-2, with TRBD1 identical over 11 bases. The CDR3 has 15 amino acids. In germline, CDR1 is SGDLS, CDR2 YYNGEE. J was trimmed by 6 bases and V by 3 bases; bases with no gene match: 7. CDR3 sequence: CASSAEQGQGDGYTF. CDR3 coding DNA: TGTGCCAGCAGCGCGGAACAGGGACAGGGGGATGGCTACACCTTC.

The V call is TRBV28, the J call TRBJ1-2; perhaps TRBD1 as D (5 bases). Germline-derived CDR1 and CDR2 are MDHEN and SYDVKM. The germline V and J ends were trimmed by 7 bases and 6 bases, with 15 bases remaining between them. This CDR3 spans 13 amino acids. This CDR3 reads CASKRGGGNGYTF. The CDR3 DNA is TGTGCCAGCAAAAGGGGCGGGGGAAATGGCTACACCTTC.

This clone turned up a few times. This chain links TRBV5-4 with TRBJ1-2; D not certain. The germline CDR1 and CDR2 sequences are SGHNT and YYREEE (reference sequence). The CDR3 loop spans 14 amino acids. Trimming shortened V by 0 bases and J by 4 bases, and 10 bases separated the two germline ends. The chain's CDR3 is CASSLARGSYGYTF. The CDR3 DNA follows: TGTGCCAGCAGCTTGGCTAGAGGGTCCTATGGCTACACCTTC. The variable domain in full, completed from reference TRBV5-4 and TRBJ1-2, reads ETGVTQSPTHLIKTRGQQVTLRCSSQSGHNTVSWYQQALGQGPQFIFQYYREEENGRGNFPPRFSGLQFPNYSSELNVNALELDDSALYLCASSLARGSYGYTFGSGTRLTVV.

This clone was seen once. This chain uses TRBV19 with TRBJ1-5, with TRBD1 as a possible D gene (5 bases). V lost 7 bases to trimming and J lost 7 bases, with 11 bases between them. The V gene's germline CDR1 is LNHDA and CDR2 SQIVND (reference sequence). The CDR3 covers 12 residues. The CDR3 protein is CASTGGEQPQHF. Here the CDR3 DNA reads TGTGCCAGTACGGGAGGGGAACAGCCCCAGCATTTT. Based on the CDR3 plus reference TRBV19 and TRBJ1-5, the full variable domain is DGGITQSPKYLFRKEGQNVTLSCEQNLNHDAMYWYRQDPGQGLRLIYYSQIVNDFQKGDIAEGYSVSREKKESFPLTVTSAQKNPTAFYLCASTGGEQPQHFGDGTRLSIL.

The rearrangement uses TRBV10-3 and TRBJ2-3, with D maybe TRBD2 (6 bases). V lost 5 bases, J lost 5 bases, and 14 bases lay in between. The CDR3 totals 14 residues. The germline V gene encodes CDR1 ENHRY and CDR2 SYGVKD. The CDR3 region is CAISWTTMGDTQYF. The CDR3 nucleotides read TGTGCCATCAGTTGGACTACGATGGGAGATACGCAGTATTTT.

In DNA form, the CDR3 reads TGTGCCAGCAGCTTAGGGGGGGGCGGGACCCCCACAGATACGCAGTATTTT. It specifies CASSLGGGGTPTDTQYF. The rearrangement uses TRBV7-9 and TRBJ2-3; D might be TRBD2 (7 bases). Germline V CDR1 and CDR2: SEHNR, FQNEAQ (reference sequence). The CDR3 runs to 17 residues. The V end lost 1 base, the J end lost 2 bases, and 16 bases lay between the germline ends. Full variable domain (outside the CDR3, taken from reference TRBV7-9 and TRBJ2-3): DTGVSQNPRHKITKRGQNVTFRCDPISEHNRLYWYRQTLGQGPEFLTYFQNEAQLEKSRLLSDRFSAERPKGSFSTLEIQRTEQGDSAMYLCASSLGGGGTPTDTQYFGPGTRLTVL.

The J gene is TRBJ2-5, the V gene TRBV5-1; TRBD1 aligns across 10 bases. The CDR3 runs to 16 residues. With 0 bases clipped from V and 5 bases from J, the junction kept 7 bases outside the gene matches. In germline, CDR1 is SGHRS, CDR2 YFSETQ. CDR3 sequence reads: CASSLGRQGAGETQYF. Written as DNA, the CDR3 is TGCGCCAGCAGCTTGGGAAGACAGGGGGCAGGGGAGACCCAGTACTTC.

The chain employs TRBV6-1 and TRBJ1-4, with a possible D match to TRBD1 (5 bases). Germline V lookup: CDR1 MNHNS, CDR2 SASEGT. Trimming left V 9 bases short and J 6 bases short, with 14 bases between. The CDR3 is 13 amino acids. The CDR3 nucleotides read TGTGCCAGTCAAGGCTGGGGGGATGAAAAACTGTTTTTT. Protein: CASQGWGDEKLFF.

V usage is TRBV28 and J usage is TRBJ2-2; D is unclear. From germline, CDR1 is MDHEN and CDR2 SYDVKM. With 2 bases removed from V and 6 bases from J, the gap between germline ends came to 7 bases. The CDR3 covers 13 residues. The CDR3 loop reads CASSLTPPGELFF. The CDR3 DNA sequence: TGTGCCAGCAGTTTAACACCTCCCGGGGAGCTGTTTTTT.

This clone was detected only a few times. The V gene is TRBV11-2, the J gene TRBJ2-7, with D perhaps matching TRBD1 (6 bases). The CDR3 extends over 13 amino acids. Germline V gives CDR1 SGHAT, CDR2 FQNNGV. Trimming took 2 bases from V and 5 from J, leaving 10 bases between them. CDR3 amino acids: CASSLIQGDEQYF. The CDR3 DNA reads TGTGCCAGCAGCTTAATACAGGGTGACGAGCAGTACTTC.

The V call is TRBV9, the J call TRBJ2-3; 7 nucleotides agree with TRBD2. CDR3 size: 15 residues. J lost 0 bases, V lost 3 bases, and 4 bases had no gene match. Germline CDR1 SGDLS, CDR2 YYNGEE. CDR3 sequence reads: CASSEGAGSTDTQYF. The CDR3 DNA sequence: TGTGCCAGCAGCGAAGGAGCGGGGAGCACAGATACGCAGTATTTT.

The genes are TRBV2 and TRBJ1-1, with D perhaps TRBD1 (5 bases). This CDR3 comprises 14 residues. V was clipped by 2 bases and J by 4 bases, with 11 bases between them. CDR1 is SNHLY and CDR2 is FYNNEI in the germline V gene. CDR3 loop: CASSEIVQGTEAFF. For the CDR3, the DNA is TGTGCCAGCAGTGAAATTGTCCAGGGCACTGAAGCTTTCTTT.

The chain recombines TRBV6-5 with TRBJ1-1, with no clear D. From germline, CDR1 is MNHEY and CDR2 SVGAGI. This CDR3 is 14 amino acids long. The ends were cut back, 0 bases at V and 4 bases at J, with 9 bases in the middle. The CDR3 spells CASSYSSTGTEAFF. In nucleotides, the CDR3 is TGTGCCAGCAGTTACTCGAGTACGGGCACTGAAGCTTTCTTT.

The sample holds one count of this clone. The rearrangement links TRBV6-5 to TRBJ2-3; TRBD2 agrees at 9 bases. Germline V lookup: CDR1 MNHEY, CDR2 SVGAGI. CDR3 length: 15 residues. Losses at the gene ends were 2 bases for V and 5 bases for J; bases not matched to a gene: 5. CDR3 residues: CASSYGGGVEDTQYF. For the CDR3, the DNA is TGTGCCAGCAGTTACGGCGGGGGGGTGGAAGATACGCAGTATTTT.

The genes are TRBV19 and TRBJ2-7; TRBD2 aligns across 7 bases. In germline, CDR1 is LNHDA, CDR2 SQIVND (reference sequence). J was trimmed by 3 bases and V by 4 bases; bases with no gene match: 9. This CDR3 is built from 15 residues. This chain's CDR3 is CASSTEPGGDYEQYF. As DNA, the CDR3 is TGTGCCAGTAGTACAGAACCGGGAGGAGACTACGAGCAGTACTTC.

The chain links TRBV5-1 to TRBJ1-3; D gene unclear. The closer fit of TRBJ2-2 to the DNA end suggests the J call may be wrong. The CDR3 spans 15 residues. The V gene's germline CDR1 is SGHRS and CDR2 YFSETQ. The CDR3 nucleotides read TGCGCCAGCAGAACCAGGCCGGATTCCACCGGGGAGCTGTTTTTT. Amino acids: CASRTRPDSTGELFF.

The chain joins TRBV19 to TRBJ2-6; the D gene is possibly TRBD1 (6 bases). Germline loops: CDR1 LNHDA, CDR2 SQIVND (reference sequence). Trimming cost V 7 bases and J 6 bases, with 16 bases left between them. This CDR3 is built from 15 residues. As DNA, the CDR3 is TGTGCCAGTACTCCCGGACAGCTGTCGGCCAACGTCCTGACTTTC. This translates into CASTPGQLSANVLTF.

This clone came up once. This sequence joins TRBV5-1 and TRBJ1-3; no clear D gene. CDR3 length: 15 residues. CDR1 is SGHRS, CDR2 YFSETQ, per germline. V lost 3 bases and J 2 bases, leaving 12 bases between the germline ends. CDR3 in DNA: TGCGCCAGCAGCTCCGGGAGCTCCGCTGGAAACACCATATATTTT. Protein product: CASSSGSSAGNTIYF. Complete variable domain (other parts from reference TRBV5-1 and TRBJ1-3): KAGVTQTPRYLIKTRGQQVTLSCSPISGHRSVSWYQQTPGQGLQFLFEYFSETQRNKGNFPGRFSGRQFSNSRSEMNVSTLELGDSALYLCASSSGSSAGNTIYFGEGSWLTVV.

This chain links TRBV5-1 with TRBJ2-5, with 10 bases fitting TRBD2. CDR1 and CDR2 from the germline V gene are SGHRS and YFSETQ. The trim removed 0 bases at V and 5 bases at J, leaving 4 bases unmatched. The CDR3 sequence is 15 residues long. The chain's CDR3 is CASSLVGAGGETQYF. In DNA, the CDR3 is TGCGCCAGCAGCTTGGTAGGAGCGGGAGGGGAGACCCAGTACTTC.

The V gene is TRBV10-3, the J gene TRBJ1-1, with D possibly matching TRBD1 (5 bases). Trimming shortened V by 1 base and J by 1 base, and 13 bases separated the two germline ends. From germline, CDR1 is ENHRY and CDR2 SYGVKD. The CDR3 totals 16 residues. CDR3 sequence reads: CAISELYGGGNTEAFF. As DNA, the CDR3 is TGTGCCATCAGTGAGTTGTACGGGGGGGGGAACACTGAAGCTTTCTTT.